This TCR beta chain is from a study of blood T cell repertoires in COVID-19. Using immunoSEQ multiplex PCR, the repertoire was profiled, and TCRdb retains in-frame clones only, with some absent. The sample includes approximately 210,000 clones, approximately 82% of them seen just once. This clone was detected only a few times. This sequence was found in a woman in her seventies with active or convalescent COVID-19. Source material: peripheral blood.

This CDR3 is CASSEGLANTGELFF. The DNA of the CDR3 is TGTGCCAGCAGTGAGGGACTAGCGAACACCGGGGAGCTGTTTTTT. The chain employs TRBV2 and TRBJ2-2; 8 bases fit TRBD2. The CDR3 has 15 amino acids. V lost 3 bases and J lost 0; bases outside the gene matches: 0. Germline CDR1 SNHLY, CDR2 FYNNEI.